This entry describes one T cell receptor (beta chain). Its antigen is unknown. This record comes from a study of blood T cells in healthy people across ages. Findings and caveats of the study: Versus aged donors, long-lived donors had higher diversity and more naive CD4+ cells. Measured against age, TCR beta diversity per million T cells decreased in a roughly linear manner.

A second PCR, run for about 7 to 11 cycles, used a sample-barcoded 5' primer plus a J-beta primer mix. TCRdb re-derived calls from the 5' RACE reads in MiXCR, one entry per CDR3 protein. The sample carries about 800,000 distinct CDR3 sequences, approximately 25% recorded once. The V gene lost 5 bases and the J gene lost 8 bases, with 12 bases spanning the gap. Per germline, CDR1 SGHVS and CDR2 FQNEAQ. This CDR3 spans 13 amino acids. This sample also appeared in a second study, on T cells of mothers and their children. From that report: A few healthy Caucasian mothers gave samples, and so did their six children. Nobody spotted any persistent microchimeric T cell clones.

The genes are TRBV7-8 and TRBJ1-4; possible D gene TRBD1, 5 bases. The TCR originated in a boy between 5 and 17 years old in good health. The sample was blood. CDR3 sequence: CASSRDQEEKLFF. As DNA, the CDR3 is TGTGCCAGCAGCCGGGACCAGGAGGAAAAACTGTTTTTT.